Included here is one T cell receptor beta chain sequence, with context. This clonotype was counted ten times or more. Its antigen is unknown. Per-base qualities were not stored, and no clone one base away is much larger. Deletion took 3 bases off V and 3 bases off J, with a span of 11 bases between the germline ends. Looking up the germline V gene yields CDR1 SGDLS and CDR2 YYNGEE. Including the terminal cysteine and phenylalanine, the CDR3 comprises 14 residues. Solely the CDR3 DNA is kept, with 42 bases framed from the first base. The data were obtained in a study of regulatory T cells in long-lasting Graves disease (dated by TCRdb to about 2021). About the full investigation: In the newly diagnosed Graves' disease group, patients had been taking antithyroid drugs for less than 3 months. This study used TCR sequencing and RNA sequencing of peripheral blood to compare persistent Graves' disease patients against newly diagnosed Graves' disease patients. The study took place in China and was registered as a clinical trial. A total of around 35 samples underwent TCR sequencing, from about 13 patients with persistent Graves' disease and 20 patients with newly diagnosed Graves' disease.

Study-wide conclusions, independent of this receptor: Lower TCR Shannon entropy and fewer highly expanded clones were observed in persistent Graves' disease patients than in newly diagnosed patients, which suggested clonal expansion. More public clonotypes were shared among persistent patients (fewer than 3,000) than among newly diagnosed patients (just under 1,000). The authors acknowledged the small sample size as a limitation that may reduce accuracy. Peripheral blood alone was examined, since thyroid tissue, which constituted the primary lesion, could not be accessed. Only the TCR beta chain was sequenced and analyzed. Persistent disease showed preferential use of TRBV28, TRBJ1-2 and TRBJ2-5, whereas newly diagnosed disease favored TRBV20-1 and TRBJ2-1.

Reading the label with the study, this specimen's time point is: newly diagnosed GD, antithyroid drugs for less than 3 months. For both TCR sequencing and RNA sequencing, RNA was extracted from PBMCs using TRIzol. Graves' disease was diagnosed according to American Thyroid Association guidelines. Recruitment of patients was carried out at an endocrinology department in Xi'an, China. From each patient, about 9 milliliters of peripheral blood was collected into an EDTA anticoagulant tube. Ficoll Paque Plus density gradient separation was used to isolate PBMCs, and no additional T cell sorting was done. An Agilent 2100 Bioanalyzer and agarose gel were used to assess RNA quality, and a NanoDrop 2000 was used to measure RNA concentration. The library was built by means of multiplex PCR. These reads were obtained on an Illumina HiSeq 4000. TCR beta libraries were built with iRepertoire HTBI primers and Arm-PCR amplification of CDR3 regions. Gel purification was performed on PCR products prior to sequencing. The authors processed their data as follows. Gene usage analysis of CDR3 amino acid clonotypes relied on the roughly 58 TRBV and over 13 TRBJ segments identified across samples. COPE and FqMerger were used to merge filtered high-quality paired reads into contigs. BLAST was used to align contigs to IMGT TRBV, TRBD and TRBJ reference genes, and CDR3 was defined according to IMGT. Any clonotype with a frequency above 0.1% was classified as a highly expanded clone. Shannon entropy was used to measure repertoire diversity, and the Gini coefficient was used to measure V-J evenness. Public clonotypes were defined as clonotypes shared by more than one individual. Clones were called with MiXCR by TCRdb after fastp trimmed the public reads at Q25, and only in-frame beta chains were retained. Each entry is one CDR3 protein sequence, shown with its most common DNA and genes. The V and J calls and clone size come from TCRdb's table, not from the authors' own analysis. This sample is represented by about 610,000 distinct CDR3 sequences; 15% to 20% of them were singletons. The ten largest clones take up about 11% of the sample.

In addition, the sample was reused for a study of T cells in Graves' hyperthyroidism and ophthalmopathy. Reported in the second study: A patient counted as having stable Graves' hyperthyroidism if no progression to ophthalmopathy occurred over 18 months of follow-up. The hyperthyroidism patients were between 18 and 65 years old and newly diagnosed, with a disease duration of less than 2 months. Any patient with an uncontrolled infection, another autoimmune disease, pregnancy or lactation was excluded. Diagnoses relied on clinical symptoms, serum thyroxine and TRAb, thyroid ultrasound and orbital computed tomography. A first-round RT-PCR of the TCR CDR3 used the HTBI primer set with the Qiagen OneStep RT-PCR kit. Most expanded thyroid clonotypes (frequency above 0.001) were also found in blood, which suggests that blood repertoires may mirror thyroid immune responses. Ophthalmopathy was separated from stable hyperthyroidism by a 13 V-J signature model, with about 88% sensitivity and about 81% specificity obtained in cross-validation and 80%/75% obtained in testing. In validation, the model predicted progression to ophthalmopathy with approximately 70% sensitivity and about 73% specificity, a median of about six months before onset. To identify distinguishing TCR V-J signatures, a discovery cohort of some 99 patients was used, comprising 40 to 45 with Graves' ophthalmopathy and under 60 with stable Graves' hyperthyroidism. Prospective prediction of ophthalmopathy was tested in an independent validation cohort of 18 to 20 hyperthyroidism patients and some 17 patients who later progressed to ophthalmopathy. For training and testing, the 110 or so patients in the discovery cohort were randomly divided in a 7:3 ratio. In about 6 Graves' hyperthyroidism patients, the study also compared T-cell repertoires from thyroid tissue with T-cell repertoires from blood. Following sampling, methimazole starting at 30 mg daily was given to hyperthyroidism patients, and high-dose intravenous methylprednisolone was given to ophthalmopathy patients. A second multiplex PCR round built the libraries, followed by size selection and purification. Libraries were sequenced paired-end with 100 bp reads on an Illumina HiSeq2000. SOAPnuke was used to process the raw data, removing reads that contained adapters or uncalled bases, had a mean Phred below 15, or lacked an exact match to the constant primer or identifier. COPE v1.2.5 was used to merge high-quality paired reads, and clonotypes were defined as unique nucleotide sequences. MiTCR v1.1 was used to align clonotypes to the IMGT TRBV, TRBD and TRBJ reference segments. The analysis was restricted to V-J combinations with a frequency above 0.0001, which together covered over 99% of the repertoires. The TCS score was defined as F50 (clonal expansion) divided by E x V (chaos), with BLOSUM62-based TCRdist calculated between CDR3 peptides within each V-J. Welch's t-statistics and random forest reduced just over 500 V-J features to roughly 13, which were used in a naive Bayes classifier (R e1071). No statistical method was used to fix the sample size in advance, and group allocation was not hidden from the investigators. The paper reports TCR Vbeta CDR3 sequencing of about 140 peripheral blood samples: 40 or so ophthalmopathy, some 80 hyperthyroidism and 17 progressor patients.

The chain joins TRBV9 to TRBJ2-3; no confident D gene assignment can be made. The receptor was derived from a man aged 18 to 30 with Graves disease. Donor details come from another sample of the same person, matched by shared clones. Sequencing used peripheral blood mononuclear cells (PBMCs), obtained at new diagnosis, from a patient treated with antithyroid drugs. CDR3 region: CASSDDLSTDTQYF. The sequence in DNA is TGTGCCAGCAGCGATGACCTGTCGACAGATACGCAGTATTTT.